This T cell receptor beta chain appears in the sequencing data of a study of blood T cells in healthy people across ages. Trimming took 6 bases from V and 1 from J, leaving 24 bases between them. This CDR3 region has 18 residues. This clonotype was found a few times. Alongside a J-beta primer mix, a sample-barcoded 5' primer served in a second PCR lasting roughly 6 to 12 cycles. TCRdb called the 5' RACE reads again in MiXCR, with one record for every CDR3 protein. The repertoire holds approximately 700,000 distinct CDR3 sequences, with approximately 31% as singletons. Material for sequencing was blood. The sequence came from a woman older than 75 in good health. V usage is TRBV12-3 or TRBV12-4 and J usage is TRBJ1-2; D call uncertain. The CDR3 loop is CASSRSRGLRWFNYGYTF. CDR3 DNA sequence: TGTGCCAGCAGCCGATCGAGAGGGCTGAGGTGGTTTAACTATGGCTACACCTTC.